One sample yielded the 17 T cell receptor beta chains listed below, sequenced in a study of blood T cell repertoires in COVID-19. Profiling relied on immunoSEQ multiplex PCR, and the TCRdb table lists in-frame clones only, not all of them. The table lists 150,000 to 200,000 clones, over 75% of them singletons. Sequenced: PBMCs or T cells enriched from blood (not recorded which). The receptors derive from a man between 50 and 59 years old who had recovered from COVID-19.

The J gene is TRBJ1-4, the V gene TRBV13; D is unresolved. V was pared by 2 bases and J by 0 bases, with 10 bases between. This CDR3 comprises 16 residues. The germline gives CDR1 PRHDT, CDR2 FYEKMQ (reference sequence). Written as DNA, the CDR3 is TGTGCCAGCAGCTTAAGAGGGATAGCAACTAATGAAAAACTGTTTTTT. It encodes CASSLRGIATNEKLFF. Drawing the rest from reference TRBV13 and TRBJ1-4, the complete variable domain is AAGVIQSPRHLIKEKRETATLKCYPIPRHDTVYWYQQGPGQDPQFLISFYEKMQSDKGSIPDRFSAQQFSDYHSELNMSSLELGDSALYFCASSLRGIATNEKLFFGSGTQLSVL.

The genes are TRBV15 and TRBJ1-2, with D unresolved. The CDR3 extends over 15 amino acids. V was trimmed by 3 bases and J by 1 base, leaving 12 bases between them. Germline CDR1 is LNHNV and CDR2 is YYDKDF (reference sequence). CDR3 protein: CATSSPRAGNYGYTF. In nucleotides, the CDR3 is TGTGCCACCAGCAGCCCCCGAGCGGGTAACTATGGCTACACCTTC.

The chain joins TRBV6-5 to TRBJ1-1, with D possibly matching TRBD1 (6 bases). The CDR3 contains 13 residues. Germline V gives CDR1 MNHEY, CDR2 SVGAGI. V shed 7 bases and J shed 3 bases, with 12 bases lying between them. The CDR3 DNA is TGTGCCAGCATAAAAGGGGGGGACACTGAAGCTTTCTTT. Its protein is CASIKGGDTEAFF.

There are a few counts of this clone. The CDR3 region has the DNA TGTGCCAGTAGTGCTACAGGGCGCTATGGCTACACCTTC. This sequence encodes CASSATGRYGYTF. V and J are TRBV19 and TRBJ1-2, with D perhaps matching TRBD1 (6 bases). Looked up from germline, CDR1 is LNHDA and CDR2 is SQIVND (reference sequence). The CDR3 totals 13 residues. Trimming took off 5 bases at V and 4 bases at J, with 11 bases between the two ends.

The J gene is TRBJ2-5, the V gene TRBV6-5; TRBD2 is a possible D gene (5 bases). In germline, CDR1 is MNHEY, CDR2 SVGAGI. With 2 bases removed from V and 5 bases from J, the gap between germline ends came to 9 bases. This CDR3 is built from 13 residues. The CDR3 protein is CASSYEGRETQYF. The CDR3 DNA reads as TGTGCCAGCAGTTACGAGGGCCGGGAGACCCAGTACTTC.

The V and J genes are TRBV2 and TRBJ2-1; 8 bases are shared with TRBD2. Germline CDR1 reads SNHLY; CDR2 reads FYNNEI. Unmatched junction bases numbered 5, after V lost 5 bases and J lost 5 bases. CDR3 size: 14 residues. CDR3 nucleotides: TGTGCCAGCAGTACCGACGGGGGGGACAATGAGCAGTTCTTC. Amino acids: CASSTDGGDNEQFF.

This chain uses TRBV28 with TRBJ2-7; possibly TRBD1 for D (6 bases). V was shortened by 5 bases and J by 1 base, with 12 bases between the two germline ends. Germline assignment: CDR1 MDHEN and CDR2 SYDVKM. CDR3 length equals 14 residues. The DNA of the CDR3 is TGTGCCAGCAGTCACCGGGACACTTCCTACGAGCAGTACTTC. Its translation: CASSHRDTSYEQYF.

The chain carries TRBV5-1 and TRBJ1-1; TRBD1 matches at 7 bases. This CDR3 region has 16 residues. V dropped 0 bases and J dropped 0; count of bases not matched to a gene: 5. From germline, CDR1 is SGHRS and CDR2 YFSETQ. CDR3 coding DNA: TGCGCCAGCAGCTTGGAGGCGGGGACAGTGAACACTGAAGCTTTCTTT. Translated, it gives CASSLEAGTVNTEAFF.

This chain connects TRBV18 to TRBJ2-5; 7 bases fit TRBD1. This CDR3 comprises 14 residues. Germline-derived CDR1 and CDR2 are KGHSH and LQKENI. V was clipped by 4 bases and J by 1 base; unmatched bases: 3. DNA for the CDR3: TGTGCCAGCTCACAAAGACAGGGCCAAGAGACCCAGTACTTC. The encoded protein is CASSQRQGQETQYF.

The gene calls are TRBV2 and TRBJ1-1, with TRBD1 matching 8 bases. V trimming: 5 bases; J trimming: 5 bases; junction bases outside the gene matches: 10. Germline-derived CDR1 and CDR2 are SNHLY and FYNNEI. This CDR3 is 15 amino acids long. Here the CDR3 DNA reads TGTGCCAGCAGTATACAGACAGGGGTTGGGACTGAAGCTTTCTTT. It yields the protein CASSIQTGVGTEAFF.

Only one count was recorded for this clone. The chain combines TRBV30 with TRBJ2-7; 11 positions match TRBD2. From germline, CDR1 is GTSNPN and CDR2 SVGIG (reference sequence). V was pared by 2 bases and J by 0 bases, with 9 bases of the junction left unmatched. The CDR3 runs to 17 residues. The CDR3 region has the DNA TGTGCCTGGAGTCGGTCCCGACTAGCGGGGCCCTCCTACGAGCAGTACTTC. The encoded protein is CAWSRSRLAGPSYEQYF. Looking up the rest from reference TRBV30 and TRBJ2-7 gives the full variable domain: SQTIHQWPATLVQPVGSPLSLECTVEGTSNPNLYWYRQAAGRGLQLLFYSVGIGQISSEVPQNLSASRPQDRQFILSSKKLLLSDSGFYLCAWSRSRLAGPSYEQYFGPGTRLTVT.

The chain is built from TRBV7-2 and TRBJ2-7, with a tentative D call TRBD1 (6 bases). Per germline, CDR1 SGHTA and CDR2 FQGNSA. With 5 bases removed from V and 3 bases from J, the gap between germline ends came to 11 bases. The CDR3 loop spans 13 amino acids. For the CDR3, the DNA is TGTGCCAGCAGCCTCGACAGGAGCTACGAGCAGTACTTC. It encodes CASSLDRSYEQYF.

This chain links TRBV5-1 with TRBJ2-1, with D tentatively TRBD1 (5 bases). Germline assignment: CDR1 SGHRS and CDR2 YFSETQ. The length of the CDR3 is 15 residues. V lost 0 bases and J 2 bases, leaving 9 bases between the germline ends. CDR3 coding DNA: TGCGCCAGCAGCTTGGGGACACTCACCTACAATGAGCAGTTCTTC. Amino acid sequence: CASSLGTLTYNEQFF.

This rearrangement joins TRBV19 to TRBJ1-6; D not certain. The CDR3 consists of 16 residues. Germline lookup yields CDR1 LNHDA and CDR2 SQIVND (reference sequence). Between the trimmed V and J ends, which lost 6 bases and 2 bases, there was a span of 14 bases. The CDR3 loop is CASRLEGTAYNSPLHF. The CDR3 bases are TGTGCCAGTAGGCTGGAGGGAACCGCCTATAATTCACCCCTCCACTTT.

The chain employs TRBV28 and TRBJ2-5; 9 nucleotides line up with TRBD1. The CDR3 is 15 amino acids. Germline loops: CDR1 MDHEN, CDR2 SYDVKM. V lost 5 bases and J lost 5; bases outside the gene matches: 9. This CDR3 reads CASSLRDRAQETQYF. The CDR3 coding sequence is TGTGCCAGCAGTCTTCGGGACAGGGCGCAGGAGACCCAGTACTTC.

The V gene is TRBV28, the J gene TRBJ1-2; D is possibly TRBD1 (5 bases). Germline CDR1 is MDHEN and CDR2 is SYDVKM. The CDR3 sequence is 14 residues long. The V gene lost 2 bases and the J gene lost 0 bases, with 7 bases spanning the gap. This chain's CDR3 is CASSLTQANYGYTF. The CDR3 DNA reads as TGTGCCAGCAGTTTAACACAGGCTAACTATGGCTACACCTTC.

The V and J genes are TRBV7-6 and TRBJ1-1; D perhaps matches TRBD1 (5 bases). This CDR3 is 15 amino acids long. The V end lost 1 base, the J end lost 0 bases, and 9 bases lay between the germline ends. CDR1 is SGHVS, CDR2 FNYEAQ, per germline. The CDR3 coding sequence is TGTGCCAGCAGCTTAGTGGCAGGGATGAACACTGAAGCTTTCTTT. Translation gives CASSLVAGMNTEAFF.